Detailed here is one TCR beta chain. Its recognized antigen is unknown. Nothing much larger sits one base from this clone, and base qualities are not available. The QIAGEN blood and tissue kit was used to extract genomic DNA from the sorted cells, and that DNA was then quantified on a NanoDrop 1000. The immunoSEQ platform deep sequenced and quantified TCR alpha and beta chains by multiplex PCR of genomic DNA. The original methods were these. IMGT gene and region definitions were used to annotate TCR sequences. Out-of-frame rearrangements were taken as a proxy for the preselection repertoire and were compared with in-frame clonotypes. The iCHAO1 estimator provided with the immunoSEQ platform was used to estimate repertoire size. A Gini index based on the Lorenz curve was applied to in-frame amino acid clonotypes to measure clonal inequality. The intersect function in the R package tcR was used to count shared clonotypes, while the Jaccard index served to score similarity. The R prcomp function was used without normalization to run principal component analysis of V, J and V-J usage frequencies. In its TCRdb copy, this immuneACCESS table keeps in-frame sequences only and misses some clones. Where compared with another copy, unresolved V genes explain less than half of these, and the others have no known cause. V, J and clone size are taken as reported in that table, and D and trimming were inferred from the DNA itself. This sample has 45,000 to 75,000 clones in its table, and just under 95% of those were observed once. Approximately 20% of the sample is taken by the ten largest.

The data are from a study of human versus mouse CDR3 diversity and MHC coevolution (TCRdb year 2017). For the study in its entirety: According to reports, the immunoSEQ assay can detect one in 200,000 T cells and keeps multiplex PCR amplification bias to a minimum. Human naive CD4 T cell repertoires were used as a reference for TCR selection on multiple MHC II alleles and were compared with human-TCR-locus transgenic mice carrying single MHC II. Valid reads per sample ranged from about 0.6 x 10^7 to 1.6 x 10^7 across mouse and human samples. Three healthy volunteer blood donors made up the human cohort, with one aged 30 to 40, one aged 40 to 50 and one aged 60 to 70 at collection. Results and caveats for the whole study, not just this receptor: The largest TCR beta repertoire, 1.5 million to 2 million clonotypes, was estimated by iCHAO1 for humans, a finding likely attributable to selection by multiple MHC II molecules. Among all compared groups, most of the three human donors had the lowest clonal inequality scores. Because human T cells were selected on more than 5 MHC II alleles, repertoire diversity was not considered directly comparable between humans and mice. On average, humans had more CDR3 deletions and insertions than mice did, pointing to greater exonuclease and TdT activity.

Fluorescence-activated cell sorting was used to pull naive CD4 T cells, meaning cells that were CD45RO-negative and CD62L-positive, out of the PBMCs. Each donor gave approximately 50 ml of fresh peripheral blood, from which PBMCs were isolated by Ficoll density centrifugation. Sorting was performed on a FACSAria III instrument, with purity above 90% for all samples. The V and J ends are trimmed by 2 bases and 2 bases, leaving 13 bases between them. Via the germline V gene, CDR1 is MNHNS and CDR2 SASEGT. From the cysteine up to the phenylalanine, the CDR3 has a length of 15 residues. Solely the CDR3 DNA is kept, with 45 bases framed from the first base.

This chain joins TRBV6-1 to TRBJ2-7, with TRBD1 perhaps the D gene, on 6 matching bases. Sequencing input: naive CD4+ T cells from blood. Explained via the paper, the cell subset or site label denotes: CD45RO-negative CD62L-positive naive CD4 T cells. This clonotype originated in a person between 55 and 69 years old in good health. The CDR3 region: CASSEFRQATYEQYF. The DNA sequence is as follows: TGTGCCAGCAGTGAATTTAGACAGGCTACCTACGAGCAGTACTTC.